This T cell receptor (beta chain) came from a study of cytotoxic CD8 clonotypes in ibrutinib-treated CLL. Sequencing was performed with immunoSEQ multiplex PCR; in TCRdb, only in-frame clones are kept and a portion is missing. The table has more than 200,000 clones, roughly 70% seen once. The sequenced sample was PBMCs, obtained after 24 months of ibrutinib treatment. The clonotype comes from a human donor with chronic lymphocytic leukemia.

CDR3 coding DNA: TGCGCCAGCAGCTTGGTCGGGCTAGGGAGGGACGAGCAGTACTTC. Residues: CASSLVGLGRDEQYF. V and J are TRBV5-1 and TRBJ2-7, with 7 bases fitting TRBD2. The germline CDR1 and CDR2 sequences are SGHRS and YFSETQ. The CDR3 sequence is 15 residues long. After removal of 0 bases from V and 5 bases from J, the junction contained 8 bases not matched to a gene.